One T cell receptor (beta chain) is described in this entry. The CDR3 length is 16 residues. The junction had 4 bases not matched to a gene; V was cut back by 6 bases and J by 2 bases. Germline CDR1 and CDR2: MNHNY and SVGAGI (reference sequence). This sample is part of a study of cytomegalovirus exposure and HLA in healthy donors. The assay was immunoSEQ multiplex PCR, and TCRdb's table has in-frame clones only and misses some. There are around 110,000 clones in the sample; 88% occur only once, and about 1.8% lies in the top ten. The donors were part of the roughly 130-subject validation cohort, which stood apart from the roughly 680-subject first cohort.

The sequence derives from a woman between 18 and 29 years old in good health and CMV-seropositive. The sample was PBMCs. The V gene is TRBV6-6, the J gene TRBJ2-2; 12 bases are shared with TRBD2. The CDR3 region has the DNA TGTGCCAGCAGGGCTAGCGGGGGGGGAAACACCGGGGAGCTGTTTTTT. Translation gives CASRASGGGNTGELFF.